This T cell receptor (beta chain) came from a study of blood T cell repertoires in COVID-19. Study summary: The United States, Italy and Spain provided the acute and convalescent COVID-19 samples.

Sequenced by immunoSEQ multiplex PCR; TCRdb stores in-frame clones only, minus some. The data contain approximately 200,000 clones, about 87% of them singletons. Germline CDR1 and CDR2: SEHNR and FQNEAQ (reference sequence). The V end was cut by 2 bases, the J end by 2 bases, with 13 bases between. This CDR3 region has 15 residues. Residents of approximately 25 US areas, aged about 18 to 89 years, made up the participants. Source material: PBMCs or T cells enriched from blood (not recorded which). The rearrangement uses TRBV7-9 and TRBJ2-7; a possible D gene is TRBD1 (5 bases). This clonotype was sampled from a man aged 18 to 35 with acute COVID-19. The CDR3 region has the DNA TGTGCCAGCAGCTTATCGGACACCCCTACCTACGAGCAGTACTTC. Its translation: CASSLSDTPTYEQYF.